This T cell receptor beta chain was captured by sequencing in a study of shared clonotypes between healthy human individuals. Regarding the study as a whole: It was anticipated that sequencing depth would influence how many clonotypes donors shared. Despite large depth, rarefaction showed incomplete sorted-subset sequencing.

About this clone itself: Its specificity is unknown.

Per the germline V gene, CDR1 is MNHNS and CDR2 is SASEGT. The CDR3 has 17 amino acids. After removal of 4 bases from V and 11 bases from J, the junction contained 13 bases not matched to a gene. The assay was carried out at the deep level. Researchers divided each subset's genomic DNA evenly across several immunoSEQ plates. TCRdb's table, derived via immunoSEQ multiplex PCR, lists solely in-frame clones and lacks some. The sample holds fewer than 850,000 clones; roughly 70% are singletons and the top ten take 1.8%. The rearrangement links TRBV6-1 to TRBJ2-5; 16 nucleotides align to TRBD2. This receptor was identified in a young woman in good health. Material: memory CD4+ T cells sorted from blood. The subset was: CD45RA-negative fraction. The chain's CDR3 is CASSVSGLAGGPWEQYF. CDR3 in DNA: TGTGCCAGCAGTGTGTCGGGACTAGCGGGAGGGCCGTGGGAGCAGTACTTC.